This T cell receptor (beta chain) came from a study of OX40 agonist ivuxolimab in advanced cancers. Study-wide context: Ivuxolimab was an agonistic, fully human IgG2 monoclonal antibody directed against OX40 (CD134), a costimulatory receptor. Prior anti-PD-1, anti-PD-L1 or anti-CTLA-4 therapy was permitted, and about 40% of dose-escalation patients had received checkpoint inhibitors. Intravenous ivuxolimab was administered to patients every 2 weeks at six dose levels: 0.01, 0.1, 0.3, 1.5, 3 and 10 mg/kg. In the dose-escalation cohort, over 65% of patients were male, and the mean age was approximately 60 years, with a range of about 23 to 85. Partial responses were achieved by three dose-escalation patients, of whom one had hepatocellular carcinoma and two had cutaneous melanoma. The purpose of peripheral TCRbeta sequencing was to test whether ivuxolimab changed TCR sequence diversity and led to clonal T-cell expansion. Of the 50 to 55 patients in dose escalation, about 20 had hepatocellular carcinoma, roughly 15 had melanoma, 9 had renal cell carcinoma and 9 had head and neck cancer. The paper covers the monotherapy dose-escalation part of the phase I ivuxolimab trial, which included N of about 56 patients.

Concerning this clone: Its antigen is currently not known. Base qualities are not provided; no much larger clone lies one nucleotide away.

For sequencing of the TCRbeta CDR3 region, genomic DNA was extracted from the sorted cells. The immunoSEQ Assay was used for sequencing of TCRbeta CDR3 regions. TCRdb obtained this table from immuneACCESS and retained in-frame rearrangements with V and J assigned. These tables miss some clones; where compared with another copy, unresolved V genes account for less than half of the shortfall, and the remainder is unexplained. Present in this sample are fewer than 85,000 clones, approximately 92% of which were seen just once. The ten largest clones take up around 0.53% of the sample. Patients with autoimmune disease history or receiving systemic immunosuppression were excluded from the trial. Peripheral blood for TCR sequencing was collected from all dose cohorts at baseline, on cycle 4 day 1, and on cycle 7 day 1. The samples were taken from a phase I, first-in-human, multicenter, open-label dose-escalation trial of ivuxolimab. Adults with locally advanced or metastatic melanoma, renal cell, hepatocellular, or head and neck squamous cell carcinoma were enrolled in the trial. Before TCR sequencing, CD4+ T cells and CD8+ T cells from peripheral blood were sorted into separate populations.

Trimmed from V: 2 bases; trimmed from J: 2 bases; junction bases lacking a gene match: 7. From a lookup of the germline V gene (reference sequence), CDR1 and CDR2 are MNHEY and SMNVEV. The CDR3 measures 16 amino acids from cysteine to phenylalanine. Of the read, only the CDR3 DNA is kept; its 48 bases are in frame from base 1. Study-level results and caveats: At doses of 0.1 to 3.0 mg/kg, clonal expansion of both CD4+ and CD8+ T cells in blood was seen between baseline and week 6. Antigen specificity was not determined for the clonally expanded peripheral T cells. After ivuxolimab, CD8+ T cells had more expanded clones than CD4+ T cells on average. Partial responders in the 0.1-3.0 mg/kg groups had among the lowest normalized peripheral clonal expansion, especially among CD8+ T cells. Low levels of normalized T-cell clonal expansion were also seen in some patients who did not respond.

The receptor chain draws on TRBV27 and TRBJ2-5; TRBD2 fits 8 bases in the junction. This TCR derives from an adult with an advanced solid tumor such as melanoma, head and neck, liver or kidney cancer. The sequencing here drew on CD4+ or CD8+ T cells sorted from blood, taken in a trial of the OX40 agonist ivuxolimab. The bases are TGTGCCAGCAGTTTAAGGGCTAGCGGGCTACAAGAGACCCAGTACTTC. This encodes CASSLRASGLQETQYF.